This record covers a single T cell receptor beta chain. These data originate in a study of blood T cell repertoires in COVID-19. Libraries were prepared by immunoSEQ multiplex PCR; TCRdb keeps only in-frame clonotypes and omits some of them. The profile shows approximately 490,000 clones, roughly 90% of them singletons. This sequence was found in a woman younger than 35 who had recovered from COVID-19. Sequenced: PBMCs or T cells enriched from blood (not recorded which).

The CDR3 reads CASGEGSINYGYTF. The DNA of the CDR3 is TGCGCCAGCGGTGAGGGCAGCATTAACTATGGCTACACCTTC. The chain recombines TRBV5-1 with TRBJ1-2; D gene uncertain. Germline V lookup: CDR1 SGHRS, CDR2 YFSETQ. The CDR3 is made up of 14 amino acids. V gave up 7 bases and J gave up 1 base, with 14 bases separating them.